This TCR beta chain was sequenced in a study of T cell responses to AZD1222 COVID-19 vaccine. Germline CDR1 SGHRS, CDR2 YFSETQ. V dropped 4 bases and J dropped 4; count of bases not matched to a gene: 4. The CDR3 is 14 amino acids. Assay used: immunoSEQ multiplex PCR; TCRdb lists only in-frame clones, some missing. The data show about 97,000 clones, less than 95% seen once. The V gene is TRBV5-1, the J gene TRBJ2-3; 9 bases match TRBD2. This sequence was found in an adult in good health. The sample in question was peripheral blood, obtained on day 0 of AZD1222 vaccination. The CDR3 sequence is CASSPGLAPDTQYF. CDR3 bases: TGCGCCAGCAGCCCAGGACTAGCGCCAGATACGCAGTATTTT.